The 10 T cell receptor beta chains listed next were all sequenced from one sample in a study of Graves' ophthalmopathy and Graves' hyperthyroidism. RNA transcripts provided the template for amplifying TCR beta CDR3 regions. RT-PCR was first run with HTBI primers, then multiplex PCR in a second round. MiXCR, run by TCRdb on the multiplex PCR reads, gives a single entry per CDR3 protein. The sample has approximately 160,000 distinct CDR3 sequences, roughly two fifths seen once; the top ten hold under 7%. The sequenced sample was peripheral blood. These receptors came from a woman aged 40 to 50 with Graves' ophthalmopathy.

This clonotype was counted at least ten times. The J gene is TRBJ1-1, the V gene TRBV12-3 or TRBV12-4; 7 nucleotides line up with TRBD1. Germline trimming cut 6 bases from V and 3 bases from J; bases unmatched to any gene: 10. This CDR3 is 15 amino acids long. The CDR3 nucleotides are TGTGCCAGCAGCCTTATCGACAGGGCGGACACTGAAGCTTTCTTT. This translates into CASSLIDRADTEAFF.

This clonotype was detected many times. The gene calls are TRBV19 and TRBJ2-2, with 13 bases fitting TRBD2. Looked up from germline, CDR1 is LNHDA and CDR2 is SQIVND (reference sequence). The trim removed 6 bases at V and 7 bases at J, leaving 14 bases unmatched. This CDR3 has 18 residues. The CDR3 DNA reads TGTGCCAGTAGAAACTTCGGACTAGCGGGAGTGGATGGCGGGGAGCTGTTTTTT. It translates to CASRNFGLAGVDGGELFF.

This clonotype was counted at least ten times. The chain is built from TRBV12-3 or TRBV12-4 and TRBJ1-5, with D unresolved. The CDR3 totals 18 residues. Trimming cost V 3 bases and J 1 base, with 19 bases left between them. As DNA, the CDR3 is TGTGCCAGCAGTTTTCGACCCCCCCACTGGGAAAGCAATCAGCCCCAGCATTTT. The encoded protein is CASSFRPPHWESNQPQHF.

This clonotype has at least ten counts. This sequence joins TRBV5-8 and TRBJ1-2; possible D gene TRBD1, 5 bases. The V gene's germline CDR1 is SGHTS and CDR2 YDEGEE. The CDR3 contains 13 residues. Trimming stripped 0 bases from V and 4 bases from J, with 7 bases between. CDR3 sequence (DNA): TGTGCCAGCAGCTTGGGCAGGGTCTATGGCTACACCTTC. Its protein is CASSLGRVYGYTF.

This clonotype was recorded at least ten times. V usage is TRBV29-1 and J usage is TRBJ2-5, with TRBD2 identical over 8 bases. V gave up 2 bases and J gave up 2 bases; unmatched junction bases: 4. The germline gives CDR1 SQVTM, CDR2 ANQGSEA. This CDR3 is 14 amino acids long. DNA for the CDR3: TGCAGCGTTGAAAGACTAGCGCTACAAGAGACCCAGTACTTC. Its translation: CSVERLALQETQYF.

This clonotype was detected ten times or more. V and J are TRBV28 and TRBJ2-7; 7 bases line up with TRBD1. J gave up 4 bases and V 7 bases, and 7 bases lay outside the gene matches. The CDR3 spans 13 residues. In germline, CDR1 is MDHEN, CDR2 SYDVKM. The CDR3: CASTSTGRYEQYF. In DNA, the CDR3 is TGTGCCAGCACCTCGACAGGGCGTTACGAGCAGTACTTC.

This clonotype appeared many times. The genes are TRBV28 and TRBJ1-2; 9 bases fit TRBD1. V shed 4 bases, J shed 7 bases, and the junction held 7 bases outside the gene matches. The CDR3 runs to 14 residues. Germline CDR1 and CDR2: MDHEN and SYDVKM. CDR3 nucleotides: TGTGCCAGCAGTTATCCGGGACAGGGTGGTGGCTACACCTTC. This codes for CASSYPGQGGGYTF.

This clonotype was seen repeatedly, ten times or more. CDR3 in amino acids: CASSLFPGALGYSNQPQHF. CDR3 bases: TGTGCCAGCAGTTTATTCCCTGGTGCTTTGGGGTATAGCAATCAGCCCCAGCATTTT. V usage is TRBV28 and J usage is TRBJ1-5; no definite D call. The CDR3 length is 19 residues. Germline-derived CDR1 and CDR2 are MDHEN and SYDVKM. The V gene lost 1 base and the J gene lost 0 bases, with 19 bases spanning the gap.

The chain has TRBV27 and TRBJ1-1, with no clear D. Trimming removed 4 bases from V and 1 base from J, with 16 bases in between. Germline V gene lookup returns CDR1 MNHEY and CDR2 SMNVEV (reference sequence). The CDR3 consists of 16 residues. CDR3 sequence: CASSSLSQFTNTEAFF. DNA for the CDR3: TGTGCCAGCAGTTCCCTCTCCCAGTTCACGAACACTGAAGCTTTCTTT.

This chain uses TRBV6-5 with TRBJ2-1; possibly TRBD1 or TRBD2 for D (6 bases each). V gave up 0 bases and J gave up 7 bases, with 10 bases separating them. Germline CDR1 and CDR2: MNHEY and SVGAGI. This CDR3 contains 14 residues. The CDR3 protein is CASSYSTGANEQFF. The CDR3 DNA reads as TGTGCCAGCAGTTACTCGACGGGGGCGAATGAGCAGTTCTTC.